What follows are 15 T cell receptor beta chains derived from one specimen sequenced in a study of regulatory T cells in long-lasting Graves disease. For TCR beta, libraries came from iRepertoire HTBI primers and Arm-PCR of CDR3 regions. TCRdb processed the multiplex PCR reads anew with MiXCR; each CDR3 protein has one entry. The sample consists of some 370,000 distinct CDR3 sequences, about 23% of them appearing once. Time point noted: persistent/refractory GD, antithyroid drugs over 5 years with positive TRAb. Making the TCR library involved RNA that had been extracted from PBMCs. The sample here was peripheral blood mononuclear cells (PBMCs), taken when the disease was refractory, from a patient treated with antithyroid drugs. The receptors originated from a woman aged 40-49 years with Graves disease.

The table lists this clonotype with a few counts. This chain joins TRBV6-5 and TRBJ2-2; D is unclear. Trimming took 2 bases from V and 1 from J, leaving 8 bases between them. CDR3 length equals 15 residues. The V gene's germline CDR1 is MNHEY and CDR2 SVGAGI. CDR3 in DNA: TGTGCCAGCAGTTACGCGGCGGAGAACACCGGGGAGCTGTTTTTT. This translates into CASSYAAENTGELFF.

This clonotype was recorded many times. The chain uses TRBV2 and TRBJ1-1; the D gene is possibly TRBD1 (5 bases). CDR3 length: 18 amino acids. Trimming cost V 6 bases and J 0 bases, with 23 bases left between them. Germline values: CDR1 SNHLY, CDR2 FYNNEI. In DNA form, the CDR3 reads TGTGCCAGCAGGAGGGACTTAATACCCAAGGCGATGAACACTGAAGCTTTCTTT. Residues: CASRRDLIPKAMNTEAFF.

Ten or more counts support this clonotype. CDR3 DNA sequence: TGTGCCAGCAGCTTAAGGGCCGGGGAAAAACTGTTTTTT. It codes for CASSLRAGEKLFF. J is TRBJ1-4 and V is TRBV7-2; D is uncertain. The CDR3 is 13 amino acids. Trimming shortened V by 2 bases and J by 8 bases, and 9 bases separated the two germline ends. Germline-derived CDR1 and CDR2 are SGHTA and FQGNSA.

This clonotype has ten or more counts. The rearrangement joins TRBV15 to TRBJ1-6, with 11 bases that match TRBD1. V lost 1 base, J lost 9 bases, and 2 bases stayed unmatched. Germline-derived CDR1 and CDR2 are LNHNV and YYDKDF (reference sequence). CDR3 size: 15 residues. The CDR3 coding sequence is TGTGCCACCAGCAGAGGGACAGGGGGCAGTTCACCCCTCCACTTT. This codes for CATSRGTGGSSPLHF.

This clonotype was detected a few times. CDR3 protein: CASRTGAPSYEQYF. CDR3 nucleotide sequence: TGTGCCAGCAGGACAGGGGCCCCCTCCTACGAGCAGTACTTC. This sequence joins TRBV6-1 and TRBJ2-7, with TRBD1 identical over 8 bases. The CDR3 has 14 residues. After removal of 6 bases from V and 0 bases from J, the junction contained 4 bases not matched to a gene. Looked up from germline, CDR1 is MNHNS and CDR2 is SASEGT.

J is TRBJ1-5 and V is TRBV4-2, with a tentative D call TRBD1 (6 bases). V was cut by 0 bases and J by 6 bases, with 12 bases left in between. The CDR3 has 15 residues. Germline V CDR1 and CDR2: LGHNA, YNFKEQ. As DNA, the CDR3 is TGTGCCAGCAGCCAAGATCTCGGGGACACTCAGCCCCAGCATTTT. Protein product: CASSQDLGDTQPQHF.

This clonotype was recorded many times. The chain carries TRBV11-3 and TRBJ2-1, with D uncertain. Germline V gene sequence: CDR1 SGHNT, CDR2 YENEEA. The CDR3 runs 15 residues. Trimming took 5 bases from V and 5 from J, leaving 16 bases between them. The CDR3 here is CASSQGNPKDNEQFF. The CDR3 DNA sequence: TGTGCCAGCAGCCAAGGGAATCCAAAGGACAATGAGCAGTTCTTC.

The chain recombines TRBV5-1 with TRBJ2-3, with D maybe TRBD1 (5 bases). This CDR3 spans 13 amino acids. The germline gives CDR1 SGHRS, CDR2 YFSETQ. Trimming took 4 bases from V and 2 from J, leaving 8 bases between them. CDR3 DNA sequence: TGCGCCAGCAGCGGGGCGAACACAGATACGCAGTATTTT. Encoded protein: CASSGANTDTQYF.

The table lists this clonotype with a count of one. The rearrangement joins TRBV3-1 to TRBJ2-5; 10 nucleotides align to TRBD1. This CDR3 is built from 14 residues. With 3 bases clipped from V and 9 bases from J, the junction kept 7 bases outside the gene matches. Germline-derived CDR1 and CDR2 are LGHDT and YNNKEL (reference sequence). CDR3 sequence reads: CASSHPWTGGAQYF. DNA of the CDR3: TGTGCCAGCAGCCATCCCTGGACAGGGGGGGCCCAGTACTTC.

This clonotype was detected many times. The V call is TRBV28, the J call TRBJ2-5, with TRBD2 matching 11 bases. The CDR3 totals 18 residues. Unmatched junction bases numbered 13, after V lost 5 bases and J lost 2 bases. The germline V gene encodes CDR1 MDHEN and CDR2 SYDVKM. The CDR3: CASSRPGTSGTFQETQYF. DNA for the CDR3: TGTGCCAGCAGTCGTCCCGGGACTAGCGGCACCTTTCAAGAGACCCAGTACTTC. Together with reference TRBV28 and TRBJ2-5, the CDR3 gives the full variable domain: DVKVTQSSRYLVKRTGEKVFLECVQDMDHENMFWYRQDPGLGLRLIYFSYDVKMKEKGDIPEGYSVSREKKERFSLILESASTNQTSMYLCASSRPGTSGTFQETQYFGPGTRLLVL.

The chain joins TRBV27 to TRBJ1-4; 12 bases are shared with TRBD1. The trim removed 6 bases at V and 8 bases at J, leaving 7 bases unmatched. The V gene's germline CDR1 is MNHEY and CDR2 SMNVEV (reference sequence). This CDR3 region has 15 residues. DNA for the CDR3: TGTGCCAGCAGGGGGGACAGGGGGCGTAGAGAAAAACTGTTTTTT. This translates into CASRGDRGRREKLFF.

V gene TRBV6-5 combines with J gene TRBJ1-4; D gene uncertain. The V gene lost 0 bases and the J gene lost 8 bases, with 10 bases spanning the gap. The V gene's germline CDR1 is MNHEY and CDR2 SVGAGI. The CDR3 loop spans 14 amino acids. CDR3 region: CASSYSGASEKLFF. In nucleotides, the CDR3 is TGTGCCAGCAGTTACTCGGGCGCAAGCGAAAAACTGTTTTTT.

At least ten counts were recorded for this clonotype. The chain recombines TRBV2 with TRBJ2-7, with D possibly being TRBD1 (5 bases). Trimming removed 7 bases at V and 3 bases at J, with 13 bases between. The germline V gene has CDR1 SNHLY and CDR2 FYNNEI. CDR3 length equals 13 residues. CDR3 DNA sequence: TGTGCCAGCAACCCCCAGGGTCTCTACGAGCAGTACTTC. This translates into CASNPQGLYEQYF.

This clonotype was picked up many times. CDR3 sequence (DNA): TGTGCCAGCGTGCGATTCTCCGTAGGCAATCAGCCCCAGCATTTT. It codes for CASVRFSVGNQPQHF. The chain carries TRBV28 and TRBJ1-5; no firm D call. Germline V lookup: CDR1 MDHEN, CDR2 SYDVKM. The ends were cut back, 8 bases at V and 2 bases at J, with 16 bases in the middle. The CDR3 has 15 amino acids.

A word on this clonotype: A much larger clone lies a single base off, so this may be a read error. The CDR3 end shows no conserved phenylalanine or tryptophan, and so a read error is likely. The rearrangement joins TRBV28 to TRBJ1-5; 8 bases line up with TRBD1. Germline V gene sequence: CDR1 MDHEN, CDR2 SYDVKM. This CDR3 has 15 residues. V was clipped by 1 base and J by 6 bases; unmatched bases: 5. The CDR3 DNA is TGTGCCAGCAGTTTATTACAGGGGGTAACTCAGCCCCAGCATTCT. It translates to CASSLLQGVTQPQHS.